The clone carrying this TCR beta chain was seen just once. Antigen specificity is unknown. The assay was immunoSEQ multiplex PCR, and TCRdb's table has in-frame clones only and misses some. The sample has about 38,000 clones, about 80% seen once. Ahead of sequencing, the ViraFEST assay grew antigen-specific CD4+ T cells using viral peptide pools. It was after 10 days of culture that CD4+ T cells were isolated. Each participant was given two doses of one vaccine (BNT162b2 or mRNA-1273). Prior SARS-CoV-2 infection was absent in the vaccine recipients, as shown by negative nucleocapsid antibodies. The authors exchanged half the medium for IL-2 medium on days 3 and 7. These data come from a study of vaccination effects on CD4 cells after COVID-19. Turning to the study itself: Post-vaccine sampling took place a median of 72 days after the second dose.

The CDR3 is made up of 14 amino acids. Germline CDR1 is KGHDR and CDR2 is SFDVKD. Trimming removed 3 bases at V and 8 bases at J, with 13 bases between. The sequence derives from a human donor who received a COVID-19 vaccine. Some clones in this sample may be carry-over from other donors' samples. The specimen was CD4+ T cells from PBMCs cultured with HCoV-NL63 spike peptides, collected after COVID-19 vaccination. The chain joins TRBV24-1 to TRBJ2-1; D remains ambiguous. The CDR3 DNA is TGTGCCACCAGTGATCCAGACCCCGCCGATGAGCAGTTCTTC. Its protein is CATSDPDPADEQFF.